This T cell receptor beta chain was identified in a study of blood T cell repertoires in COVID-19. The wider study: Spain, Italy and the United States supplied samples that represented acute and convalescent COVID-19. The analysed material was cDNA or gDNA that came from T cells, B-cell-depleted T cells, or PBMCs.

Original data processing: Nucleated cell number was recorded as an estimate derived from reference gene primer amplification. This table comes from immunoSEQ multiplex PCR, and its TCRdb copy is limited to in-frame clones, with some not included. V and J calls and clone size come straight from that table; D and trimming were deduced from the DNA. The sample lists hundreds of thousands of clones; more than 80% were seen once. Sequencing input: peripheral blood. The TCR was taken from a man aged 40-50 years with acute or convalescent COVID-19.

The CDR3 protein is CASRSGNQPQHF. The DNA of the CDR3 is TGTGCCAGTAGATCAGGCAATCAGCCCCAGCATTTT. V is TRBV19 and J is TRBJ1-5; D is unclear. The CDR3 length is 12 residues. V was cut by 6 bases and J by 2 bases, with 5 bases left in between. Germline CDR1 is LNHDA and CDR2 is SQIVND (reference sequence).